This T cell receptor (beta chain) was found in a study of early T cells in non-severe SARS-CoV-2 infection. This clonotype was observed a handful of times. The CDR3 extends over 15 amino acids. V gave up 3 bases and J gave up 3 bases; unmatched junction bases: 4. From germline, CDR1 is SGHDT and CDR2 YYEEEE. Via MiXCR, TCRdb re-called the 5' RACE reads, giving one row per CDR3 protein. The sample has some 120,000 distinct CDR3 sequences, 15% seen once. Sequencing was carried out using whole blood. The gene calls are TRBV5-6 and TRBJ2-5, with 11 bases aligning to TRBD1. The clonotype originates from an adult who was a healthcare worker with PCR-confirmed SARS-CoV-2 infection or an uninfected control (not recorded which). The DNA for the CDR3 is TGTGCCAGCAGCTACGGGACAGGGGGAGAAGAGACCCAGTACTTC. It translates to CASSYGTGGEETQYF.